A single sample gave rise to the 22 T cell receptor beta chains below, sequenced in a study of T-cell memory formation after mild COVID-19. TCRdb processed the 5' RACE reads anew with MiXCR; each CDR3 protein has one entry. The sample holds 200,000 to 300,000 distinct CDR3 sequences, roughly 17% seen once. Sequencing was done on a sample of PBMCs or a T cell subset sorted from them (not recorded which). These receptor sequences come from a man younger than 30 who had mild COVID-19 (a few samples of this study predate the infection). Cell type and time point are not known.

Concerning this clonotype: This may arise from a read error, as a much more abundant clone is one base away. The CDR3 loop is CASSAVETQYF. CDR3 nucleotides: TGTGCCAGCAGCGCTGTAGAGACCCAGTACTTC. This chain links TRBV11-1 with TRBJ2-5; D is ambiguous. Germline values: CDR1 SGHAT, CDR2 FQDESV (reference sequence). The CDR3 consists of 11 residues. The germline V and J ends were trimmed by 5 bases and 4 bases, with 5 bases remaining between them. The full variable domain, its missing parts supplied by reference TRBV11-1 and TRBJ2-5, is EAEVAQSPRYKITEKSQAVAFWCDPISGHATLYWYRQILGQGPELLVQFQDESVVDDSQLPKDRFSAERLKGVDSTLKIQPAELGDSAMYLCASSAVETQYFGPGTRLLVL.

In this sample, this clonotype turned up a few times. The chain employs TRBV27 and TRBJ1-1; TRBD1 agrees at 7 bases. V lost 3 bases and J lost 3; bases outside the gene matches: 7. Germline assignment: CDR1 MNHEY and CDR2 SMNVEV (reference sequence). The CDR3 has 15 amino acids. CDR3 coding DNA: TGTGCCAGCAGTTTTTCGACAGGGACGTACACTGAAGCTTTCTTT. Residues: CASSFSTGTYTEAFF.

This clonotype was recorded at least ten times. J is TRBJ2-4 and V is TRBV20-1; D tentatively reads TRBD1 or TRBD2 (7 bases each). Trimming took 6 bases from V and 3 from J, leaving 24 bases between them. There are 17 residues in the CDR3. The V gene's germline CDR1 is DFQATT and CDR2 SNEGSKA (reference sequence). This chain's CDR3 is CSARGWEGASGKNIQYF. CDR3 in DNA: TGCAGTGCCAGGGGGTGGGAGGGGGCTAGTGGCAAAAACATTCAGTACTTC.

This clonotype was seen a handful of times. The V and J genes are TRBV7-6 and TRBJ2-7, with D perhaps being TRBD1 or TRBD2 (6 bases each). The germline V gene encodes CDR1 SGHVS and CDR2 FNYEAQ. V was clipped by 4 bases and J by 5 bases, with 12 bases between them. The CDR3 totals 13 residues. As DNA, the CDR3 is TGTGCCAGCAGCTCGGGAAGGGGGGACGAGCAGTACGTC. This sequence encodes CASSSGRGDEQYV.

This clonotype came up a few times. This chain links TRBV6-5 with TRBJ1-2; 9 bases line up with TRBD1. Germline CDR1 reads MNHEY; CDR2 reads SVGAGI. J lost 1 base, V lost 6 bases, and 6 bases had no gene match. This CDR3 has 15 residues. This chain's CDR3 is CASRRTGAFNYGYTF. The CDR3 DNA follows: TGTGCCAGCAGGAGGACAGGGGCCTTTAACTATGGCTACACCTTC.

This clonotype has at least ten counts. The V gene is TRBV6-6, the J gene TRBJ2-7, with a weak D call TRBD2 (5 bases). V dropped 2 bases and J dropped 7 bases, with 12 bases sitting between them. The CDR3 totals 13 residues. Germline CDR1 reads MNHNY; CDR2 reads SVGAGI (reference sequence). The CDR3 region is CASSYGIPGEQYV. CDR3 in DNA: TGTGCCAGCAGTTACGGTATCCCGGGGGAGCAGTACGTC.

This clonotype was observed a handful of times. CDR3: CASSPTTRAKGYTF. The CDR3 DNA reads TGTGCCAGCAGTCCCACAACGCGGGCTAAGGGCTACACCTTC. The chain carries TRBV2 and TRBJ1-2, with D hard to call. Germline CDR1 SNHLY, CDR2 FYNNEI. V was clipped by 5 bases and J by 8 bases, with 18 bases between them. The CDR3 is made up of 14 amino acids.

A few counts support this clonotype. The chain links TRBV4-3 to TRBJ1-2, with TRBD1 matching over 9 bases. The V segment lost 4 bases and the J segment 7 bases; nucleotides outside the gene matches: 10. Per the germline V gene, CDR1 is LGHNA and CDR2 is YSLEER. This CDR3 has 15 residues. The CDR3 DNA is TGCGCCAGCAGCCGAGACAGGGGGACAATGGGTGGCTACACCTTC. It translates to CASSRDRGTMGGYTF.

This clonotype was seen repeatedly, ten times or more. The chain employs TRBV5-1 and TRBJ2-1, with 8 bases lining up with TRBD2. After removal of 0 bases from V and 6 bases from J, the junction contained 5 bases not matched to a gene. The CDR3 spans 15 residues. Germline V gives CDR1 SGHRS, CDR2 YFSETQ. CDR3 in DNA: TGCGCCAGCAGCTTGGGGACTAGCTGGAGCAATGAGCAGTTCTTC. Its translation: CASSLGTSWSNEQFF.

V and J are TRBV7-6 and TRBJ2-5, with unresolved D. The CDR3 is 14 amino acids. Germline CDR1 is SGHVS and CDR2 is FNYEAQ. Trimming removed 5 bases from V and 3 bases from J, with 13 bases in between. The CDR3 loop reads CASSHFIGEETQYF. The CDR3 DNA sequence: TGTGCCAGCAGCCACTTTATAGGCGAAGAGACCCAGTACTTC. The variable domain in full, with the rest retrieved from reference TRBV7-6 and TRBJ2-5, is GAGVSQSPRYKVTKRGQDVALRCDPISGHVSLYWYRQALGQGPEFLTYFNYEAQQDKSGLPNDRFSAERPEGSISTLTIQRTEQRDSAMYRCASSHFIGEETQYFGPGTRLLVL.

The chain joins TRBV20-1 to TRBJ1-5; TRBD1 matches at 8 bases. V gave up 4 bases and J gave up 5 bases; unmatched junction bases: 13. The CDR3 has 16 residues. Germline lookup yields CDR1 DFQATT and CDR2 SNEGSKA (reference sequence). CDR3 region: CSATRTGPFPYQPQHF. The CDR3 nucleotides read TGCAGTGCTACCAGGACAGGGCCCTTCCCCTATCAGCCCCAGCATTTT.

There are a few counts of this clonotype. The chain links TRBV19 to TRBJ2-7; possibly TRBD2 for D (6 bases). From germline, CDR1 is LNHDA and CDR2 SQIVND (reference sequence). There are 15 residues in the CDR3. Trimming took 5 bases from V and 0 from J, leaving 14 bases between them. In DNA form, the CDR3 reads TGTGCCAGTAGTCGGTACGGAGGGGCCTCCTACGAGCAGTACGTC. Amino acid sequence: CASSRYGGASYEQYV.

The table lists this clonotype with a few counts. The V and J genes are TRBV7-2 and TRBJ2-4, with TRBD1 matching over 7 bases. This CDR3 contains 15 residues. CDR1 and CDR2 from the germline V gene are SGHTA and FQGNSA. J gave up 4 bases and V 5 bases, and 8 bases lay outside the gene matches. The CDR3 is CASSQWTGSKNIQYF. For the CDR3, the DNA is TGTGCCAGCAGCCAATGGACAGGATCTAAAAACATTCAGTACTTC. Full variable domain (missing parts from reference TRBV7-2 and TRBJ2-4): GAGVSQSPSNKVTEKGKDVELRCDPISGHTALYWYRQSLGQGLEFLIYFQGNSAPDKSGLPSDRFSAERTGGSVSTLTIQRTQQEDSAVYLCASSQWTGSKNIQYFGAGTRLSVL.

This chain connects TRBV9 to TRBJ2-3; 9 bases align to TRBD2. The CDR3 length is 12 residues. V trimming: 7 bases; J trimming: 6 bases; junction bases outside the gene matches: 3. Germline loops: CDR1 SGDLS, CDR2 YYNGEE. For the CDR3, the DNA is TGTGCCAGCGGCGGGGGGGCCGATACGCAGTATTTT. It specifies CASGGGADTQYF.

The chain couples TRBV4-3 to TRBJ1-2; D call uncertain. CDR1 is LGHNA and CDR2 is YSLEER in the germline V gene. Between the trimmed V and J ends, which lost 4 bases and 8 bases, there was a span of 20 bases. This CDR3 is 15 amino acids long. The CDR3 here is CASSRRAGPGAGYTF. Written as DNA, the CDR3 is TGCGCCAGCAGCCGCCGAGCCGGCCCCGGTGCGGGCTACACCTTC.

This clonotype was counted only a few times. J is TRBJ2-5 and V is TRBV24-1; D may match TRBD1 or TRBD2 (6 bases each). V lost 0 bases and J 5 bases, leaving 12 bases between the germline ends. This CDR3 comprises 15 residues. CDR1 KGHDR and CDR2 SFDVKD come from the germline V gene. CDR3 coding DNA: TGTGCCACCAGTGATTTGGTCGGGGGCCAGGAGACCCAGTACTTC. Translating it yields CATSDLVGGQETQYF.

This clonotype showed up just a few times. The CDR3 DNA sequence: TGTGCCAGCAGCTTTTGGGGGCCCCAAGGCGGGGAGCTGTTTTTT. Its translation is CASSFWGPQGGELFF. The chain joins TRBV7-3 to TRBJ2-2, with D tentatively TRBD1 (6 bases). V lost 3 bases to trimming and J lost 7 bases, with 15 bases between them. The CDR3 runs to 15 residues. In germline, CDR1 is SGHTA, CDR2 FQGTGA.

This clonotype has only a few counts. The chain links TRBV9 to TRBJ1-1, with D possibly matching TRBD1 (5 bases). V shed 0 bases and J shed 1 base, with 13 bases lying between them. The CDR3 has 16 residues. Germline assignment: CDR1 SGDLS and CDR2 YYNGEE. The CDR3 DNA sequence: TGTGCCAGCAGCGTAGGAGGTCGGGGGAGGAACACTGAAGCTTTCTTT. It encodes CASSVGGRGRNTEAFF.

CDR3 coding DNA: TGTGCCACCAGTGACCCTAGGACAGGGATAAATCAGCCCCAGCATTTT. Its translation is CATSDPRTGINQPQHF. This chain connects TRBV24-1 to TRBJ1-5; TRBD1 matches at 8 bases. Germline V lookup: CDR1 KGHDR, CDR2 SFDVKD. This CDR3 is built from 16 residues. V was clipped by 4 bases and J by 4 bases; unmatched bases: 8.

This rearrangement joins TRBV20-1 to TRBJ1-3; TRBD1 is a possible D gene (5 bases). V lost 6 bases, J lost 0 bases, and 15 bases lay in between. The germline gives CDR1 DFQATT, CDR2 SNEGSKA (reference sequence). The CDR3 spans 15 residues. CDR3 loop: CSAALTAGSGNTIYF. The CDR3 DNA reads as TGCAGTGCCGCACTGACAGCGGGCTCTGGAAACACCATATATTTT.

There are many counts of this clonotype. The chain uses TRBV29-1 and TRBJ2-1; TRBD2 matches at 12 bases. The trim removed 5 bases at V and 3 bases at J, leaving 8 bases unmatched. The V gene's germline CDR1 is SQVTM and CDR2 ANQGSEA. The CDR3 extends over 16 amino acids. CDR3 bases: TGCAGCGTTCTATCAACTAGCGGGGGGAACTACAATGAGCAGTTCTTC. Residues: CSVLSTSGGNYNEQFF.

This clonotype was counted only a few times. The chain employs TRBV7-2 and TRBJ2-7; the D is unclear. Germline CDR1 and CDR2: SGHTA and FQGNSA. The V gene lost 5 bases and the J gene lost 1 base, with 12 bases spanning the gap. This CDR3 spans 14 amino acids. As DNA, the CDR3 is TGTGCCAGCAGCGAGACGACACCATCCTACGAGCAGTACTTC. Translation gives CASSETTPSYEQYF.